Listed below are T cell receptor beta chains from one sample, sequenced in a study of T cell clones after liver transplantation. Clones were read by immunoSEQ multiplex PCR, and TCRdb kept only the in-frame ones, dropping some. The sample shows 50,000 or so clones, 65% to 80% of them seen only once. Here the sequenced sample was CD4+ T cells from blood, taken 54 months after liver transplant. Receptors were obtained from a human patient who received a liver transplant. Some of the T cells may derive from the graft donor. The CDR3 runs from the conserved cysteine through the conserved F or W. A D gene is named only where the DNA matches it firmly. A clone size is listed for some rows: how often the clone was seen (once, few, many), or a class if it is expanded.

V gene	D gene	clone size	J gene	CDR3 DNA	CDR3 protein
TRBV7-2	.	.	TRBJ2-5	TGTGCCAGCAGTCGACCGGAATTGGAGACCCAGTACTTC	CASSRPELETQYF
TRBV5-5	TRBD1	few	TRBJ1-2	TGTGCCAGCAGCTTGGGGACAGGGGGCGGTGGCTACACCTTC	CASSLGTGGGGYTF
TRBV7-2	TRBD1	.	TRBJ2-5	TGTGCCAGCAGCCCCTTACAGGGGGGCCTGGCCCAGTACTTC	CASSPLQGGLAQYF
TRBV6-1	.	.	TRBJ2-7	TGTGCCAGCAGTGTCACTCGGTATTACGAGCAGTACTTC	CASSVTRYYEQYF
TRBV5-5	.	.	TRBJ2-1	TGTGCCAGCAGCCGGGCCTGGGAGAATGAGCAGTTCTTC	CASSRAWENEQFF
TRBV5-1	TRBD1	.	TRBJ1-2	TGCGCCAGCAGCGCGGGACAGTCGGGACCCGGAAGCGGCTACACCTTC	CASSAGQSGPGSGYTF
TRBV7-2	.	.	TRBJ1-1	TGTGCCAGCAGCTTAGTGGGGGACACTGAAGCTTTCTTT	CASSLVGDTEAFF
TRBV28	.	.	TRBJ1-3	TGTGCCAGCAGTTCCGGCCAGGGCTCTGGAAACACCATATATTTT	CASSSGQGSGNTIYF
TRBV18	.	.	TRBJ1-3	TGTGCCAGCTCGCCGCAGGGCTCTGGAAACACCATATATTTT	CASSPQGSGNTIYF
TRBV9	.	.	TRBJ1-1	TGTGCCAGCAGCGCCGGAGACAGGCCTATAAGAAACACTGAAGCTTTCTTT	CASSAGDRPIRNTEAFF
TRBV5-1	TRBD1	.	TRBJ2-5	TGCGCCAGCAAAAGACAGGGGCCCCTCGAGATAGAGACCCAGTACTTC	CASKRQGPLEIETQYF
TRBV30	.	few	TRBJ1-2	TGTGCCTGGAGTTTACAGGGTGAATATGGCTACACCTTC	CAWSLQGEYGYTF
TRBV9	.	.	TRBJ2-3	TGTGCCAGCAGCGGACAACAGAACACAGATACGCAGTATTTT	CASSGQQNTDTQYF
TRBV28	.	.	TRBJ2-4	TGTGCCAGCAGTTTGGAACAGGGAGTTCCCATTCAGTACTTC	CASSLEQGVPIQYF
TRBV19	.	few	TRBJ2-7	TGTGCCAGTAGGCCGGAACAGGCCCCCTACGAGCAGTACTTC	CASRPEQAPYEQYF
TRBV28	.	many	TRBJ1-1	TGTGCCAGCAGTGAGGGAGTGGGCACTGAAGCTTTCTTT	CASSEGVGTEAFF
TRBV15	.	.	TRBJ2-7	TGTGCCACCAGCTCCACCCTCGACTCGGGCGAGCAGTACTTC	CATSSTLDSGEQYF
TRBV7-9	.	.	TRBJ1-1	TGTGCCAGCAGCTTAGCTGGAGACACTGAAGCTTTCTTT	CASSLAGDTEAFF
TRBV5-1	.	.	TRBJ2-1	TGCGCCAGCAAACAAGAAGTCTCAGACTTCTACAATGAGCAGTTCTTC	CASKQEVSDFYNEQFF
TRBV27	TRBD2	.	TRBJ2-1	TGTGCCAGCAACCCGGGACTAGCGGTATACAATGAGCAGTTCTTC	CASNPGLAVYNEQFF
TRBV28	.	.	TRBJ1-4	TGTGCCAGCAGCCGTGGACAGCCCTCAACTAATGAAAAACTGTTTTTT	CASSRGQPSTNEKLFF
TRBV27	.	few	TRBJ1-6	TGTGCCAGCAGTCTAGTTCAGGGCCGTAATTCACCCCTCCACTTT	CASSLVQGRNSPLHF
TRBV7-3	.	many	TRBJ1-2	TGTGCCAGCAGTCTCGAGAACTATGGTGGCTACACCTTC	CASSLENYGGYTF
TRBV11-3	TRBD1	.	TRBJ2-2	TGTGCCAGCACATGCCGGGACAGGGCCACCGGGGAGCTGTTTTTT	CASTCRDRATGELFF
TRBV2	.	.	TRBJ2-3	TGTGCCAGCAGTTTAGGACACCCACTCACAGATACGCAGTATTTT	CASSLGHPLTDTQYF
TRBV7-2	.	.	TRBJ2-3	TGTGCCAGCAGCAGATACACAGATACGCAGTATTTT	CASSRYTDTQYF
TRBV5-4	TRBD2	.	TRBJ2-3	TGTGCCAGCAGCTTGGCCGGAGCGGGGGGGCCCACAGATACGCAGTATTTT	CASSLAGAGGPTDTQYF
TRBV7-2	.	.	TRBJ2-7	TGTGCCAGCAGCTTTGACGGACGGGAGGAGCAGTACTTC	CASSFDGREEQYF
TRBV2	TRBD2	.	TRBJ2-3	TGTGCCATACTGACGAGCTCTCTAGCGGGGTCAGATACGCAGTATTTT	CAILTSSLAGSDTQYF
TRBV2	.	.	TRBJ2-7	TGTGCCAGCAGTGAAGAGAGGGGCCGCGAGCAGTACTTC	CASSEERGREQYF
TRBV30	TRBD2	once	TRBJ2-2	TGTGCCTGGAGTGTACTGGGAGGGTCGGACACCGGGGAGCTGTTTTTT	CAWSVLGGSDTGELFF
TRBV2	.	.	TRBJ2-7	TGTGCCAGCAGGGGGAGGGGACAGCTTTACGAGCAGTACTTC	CASRGRGQLYEQYF
TRBV27	.	.	TRBJ1-1	TGTGCCAGCAGAGGGACCGGGAACACTGAAGCTTTCTTT	CASRGTGNTEAFF
TRBV28	TRBD1	.	TRBJ2-2	TGTGCCAGCAGCCCGGGACAGGTCCGAACTGGGGAGCTGTTTTTT	CASSPGQVRTGELFF
TRBV19	TRBD1	once	TRBJ2-7	TGTGCCAGTAGTCCGATCGGACAGGGGTGGGAGCAGTACTTC	CASSPIGQGWEQYF
TRBV29-1	TRBD1	once	TRBJ1-1	TGCAGCGCAGACCTCACAGGGGGCTGGACTGAAGCTTTCTTT	CSADLTGGWTEAFF
TRBV5-6	.	.	TRBJ1-1	TGTGCCAGCAGCTTGTACGTTCAGACGGCGGTCACTGAAGCTTTCTTT	CASSLYVQTAVTEAFF
TRBV19	.	once	TRBJ2-1	TGTGCCAGCAACGATGGACCGTACAATGAGCAGTTCTTC	CASNDGPYNEQFF
TRBV29-1	TRBD1	.	TRBJ2-4	TGCAGCGACCATGCCCCCTTGAAGAGGGGGCCCCCAGCCAAAAACATTCAGTACTTC	CSDHAPLKRGPPAKNIQYF
TRBV19	.	.	TRBJ1-5	TGTGCCAGTAACCGTGCAGATAATCAGCCCCAGCATTTT	CASNRADNQPQHF
TRBV30	.	.	TRBJ1-1	TGTGCCTGGTTTCGGGGTCAGGGAGGAACTGTGGCTGAAGCTTTCTTT	CAWFRGQGGTVAEAFF
TRBV5-8	.	few	TRBJ2-7	TGTGCCAGCAGCTTGCGGGTTACGGCCTACGAGCAGTACTTC	CASSLRVTAYEQYF
TRBV7-2	.	few	TRBJ2-7	TGTGCCAGCAGCTTAGCAGGCAAGCAGTACTTC	CASSLAGKQYF
TRBV7-8	.	.	TRBJ2-1	TGTGCCAGCAGCCCTGACAGCTCCTACAATGAGCAGTTCTTC	CASSPDSSYNEQFF
TRBV7-2	.	.	TRBJ2-3	TGTGCCAGCAGCCAACAGTCCACAGATACGCAGTATTTT	CASSQQSTDTQYF
TRBV29-1	.	.	TRBJ1-4	TGCAGCGTGGCGGCTGTAGCTAATGAAAAACTGTTTTTT	CSVAAVANEKLFF